This T cell receptor beta chain was observed in a study of patients and donors after allogeneic stem cell transplantation. Each CDR3 protein is one row after TCRdb ran MiXCR on the RT-PCR reads. Found here are 190,000 or so distinct CDR3 sequences, 38% of them singletons; the top ten hold more than 9%. CDR3 length: 14 amino acids. CDR1 is SGHVS and CDR2 is FNYEAQ in the germline V gene. Trimming cost V 5 bases and J 0 bases, with 10 bases left between them. The origin of this receptor is a human donor who was either an allogeneic HSCT recipient or a stem cell or donor lymphocyte infusion donor (not recorded which). It is not recorded whose cells these are; they may come from a transplant donor. The chain employs TRBV7-6 and TRBJ1-1; D unclear. The sample consisted of blood, either unsorted or a sorted T cell fraction (not recorded which). The CDR3 protein is CASSLTNMNTEAFF. The CDR3 coding sequence is TGTGCCAGCAGCCTTACTAACATGAACACTGAAGCTTTCTTT.